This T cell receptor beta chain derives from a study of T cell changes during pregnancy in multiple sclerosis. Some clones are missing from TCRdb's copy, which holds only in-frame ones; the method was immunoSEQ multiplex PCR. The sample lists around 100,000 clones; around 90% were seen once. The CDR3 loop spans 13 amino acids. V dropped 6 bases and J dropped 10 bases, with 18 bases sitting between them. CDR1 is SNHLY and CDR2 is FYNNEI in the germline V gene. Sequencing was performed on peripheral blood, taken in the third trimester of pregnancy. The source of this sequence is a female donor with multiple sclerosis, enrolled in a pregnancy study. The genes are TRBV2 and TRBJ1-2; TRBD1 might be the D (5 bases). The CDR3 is CASSVTASRYYTF. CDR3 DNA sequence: TGTGCCAGCAGCGTGACAGCCTCCCGGTACTACACCTTC. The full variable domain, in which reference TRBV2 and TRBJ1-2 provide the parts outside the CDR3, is EPEVTQTPSHQVTQMGQEVILRCVPISNHLYFYWYRQILGQKVEFLVSFYNNEISEKSEIFDDQFSVERPDGSNFTLKIRSTKLEDSAMYFCASSVTASRYYTFGSGTRLTVV.